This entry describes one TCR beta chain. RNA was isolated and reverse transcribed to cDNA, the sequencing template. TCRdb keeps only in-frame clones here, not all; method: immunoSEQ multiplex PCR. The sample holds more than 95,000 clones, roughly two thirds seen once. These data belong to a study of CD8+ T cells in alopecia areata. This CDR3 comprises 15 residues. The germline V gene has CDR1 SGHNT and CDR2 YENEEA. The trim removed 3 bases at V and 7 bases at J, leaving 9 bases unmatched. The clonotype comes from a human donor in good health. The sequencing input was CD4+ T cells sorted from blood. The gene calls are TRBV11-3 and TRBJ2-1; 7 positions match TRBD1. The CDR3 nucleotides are TGTGCCAGCAGCTTGGACTGGACAGGTCCAAATGAGCAGTTCTTC. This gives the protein CASSLDWTGPNEQFF.